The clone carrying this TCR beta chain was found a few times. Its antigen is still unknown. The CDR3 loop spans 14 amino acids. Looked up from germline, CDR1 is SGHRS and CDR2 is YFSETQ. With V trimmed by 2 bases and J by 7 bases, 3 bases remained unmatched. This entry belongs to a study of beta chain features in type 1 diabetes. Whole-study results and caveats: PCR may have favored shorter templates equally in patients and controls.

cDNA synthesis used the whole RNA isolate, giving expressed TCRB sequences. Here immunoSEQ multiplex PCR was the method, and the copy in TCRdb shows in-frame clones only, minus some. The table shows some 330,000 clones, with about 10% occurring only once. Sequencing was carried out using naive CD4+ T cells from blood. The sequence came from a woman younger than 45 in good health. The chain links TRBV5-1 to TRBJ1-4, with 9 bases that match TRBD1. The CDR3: CASSFGTGPEKLFF. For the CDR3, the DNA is TGCGCCAGCAGCTTCGGGACAGGGCCTGAAAAACTGTTTTTT.